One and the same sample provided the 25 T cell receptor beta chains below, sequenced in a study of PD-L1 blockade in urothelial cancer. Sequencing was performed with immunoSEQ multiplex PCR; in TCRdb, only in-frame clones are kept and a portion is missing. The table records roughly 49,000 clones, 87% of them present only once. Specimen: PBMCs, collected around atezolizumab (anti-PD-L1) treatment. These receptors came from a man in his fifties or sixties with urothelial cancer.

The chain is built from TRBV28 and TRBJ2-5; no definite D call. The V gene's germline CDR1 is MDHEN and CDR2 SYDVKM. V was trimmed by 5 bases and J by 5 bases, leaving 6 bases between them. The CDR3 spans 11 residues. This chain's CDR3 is CASSARETQYF. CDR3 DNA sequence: TGTGCCAGCAGTGCGCGGGAGACCCAGTACTTC.

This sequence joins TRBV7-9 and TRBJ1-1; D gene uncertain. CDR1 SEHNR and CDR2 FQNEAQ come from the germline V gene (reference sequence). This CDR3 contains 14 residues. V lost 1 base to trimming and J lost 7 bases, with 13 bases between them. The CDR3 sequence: CASSLVMDSHEAFF. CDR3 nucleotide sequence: TGTGCCAGCAGCTTAGTTATGGACTCACATGAAGCTTTCTTT.

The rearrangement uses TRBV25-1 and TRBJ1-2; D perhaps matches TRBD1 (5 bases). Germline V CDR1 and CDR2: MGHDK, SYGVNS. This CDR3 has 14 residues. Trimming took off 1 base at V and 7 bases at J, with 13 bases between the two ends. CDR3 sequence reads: CASSEFWGDGGYTF. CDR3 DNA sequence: TGTGCCAGCAGTGAATTTTGGGGGGATGGTGGCTACACCTTC.

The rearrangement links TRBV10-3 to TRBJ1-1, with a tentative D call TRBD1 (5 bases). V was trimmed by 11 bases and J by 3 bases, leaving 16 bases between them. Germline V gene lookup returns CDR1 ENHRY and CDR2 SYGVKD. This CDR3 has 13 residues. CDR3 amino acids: CAALSSGHTEAFF. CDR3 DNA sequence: TGTGCCGCTTTATCTTCAGGGCACACTGAAGCTTTCTTT.

The CDR3 protein is CASSQQRGPEGRNIQYF. CDR3 sequence (DNA): TGTGCCAGCAGCCAACAAAGAGGCCCGGAAGGAAGAAACATTCAGTACTTC. The J gene is TRBJ2-4, the V gene TRBV4-2, with no clear D. This CDR3 is built from 17 residues. Germline CDR1 is LGHNA and CDR2 is YNFKEQ. V was clipped by 2 bases and J by 6 bases, with 20 bases between them.

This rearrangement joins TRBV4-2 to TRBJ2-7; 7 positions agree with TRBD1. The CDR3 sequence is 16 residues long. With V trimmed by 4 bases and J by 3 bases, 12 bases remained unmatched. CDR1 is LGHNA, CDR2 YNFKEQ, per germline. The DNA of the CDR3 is TGTGCCAGCAGCCCAGAGAGTAGGGGGCGAAGCTACGAGCAGTACTTC. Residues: CASSPESRGRSYEQYF.

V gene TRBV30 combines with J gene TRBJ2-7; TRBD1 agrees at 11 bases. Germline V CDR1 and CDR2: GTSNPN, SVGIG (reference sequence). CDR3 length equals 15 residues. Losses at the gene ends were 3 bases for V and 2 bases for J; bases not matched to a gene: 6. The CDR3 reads CAWSGSDRGPYEQYF. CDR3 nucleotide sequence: TGTGCCTGGAGCGGCTCGGACAGGGGGCCCTACGAGCAGTACTTC.

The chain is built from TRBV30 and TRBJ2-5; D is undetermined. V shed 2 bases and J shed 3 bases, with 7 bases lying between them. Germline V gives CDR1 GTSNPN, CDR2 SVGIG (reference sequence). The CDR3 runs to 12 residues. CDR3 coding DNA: TGTGCCTGGAGTCCGGTCAAAGAGACCCAGTACTTC. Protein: CAWSPVKETQYF.

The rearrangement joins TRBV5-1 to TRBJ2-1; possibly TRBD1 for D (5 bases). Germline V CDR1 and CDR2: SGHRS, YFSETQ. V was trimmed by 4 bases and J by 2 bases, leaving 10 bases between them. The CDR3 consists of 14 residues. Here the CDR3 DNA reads TGCGCCAGCAGCATTATGGGGCCCTACAATGAGCAGTTCTTC. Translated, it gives CASSIMGPYNEQFF.

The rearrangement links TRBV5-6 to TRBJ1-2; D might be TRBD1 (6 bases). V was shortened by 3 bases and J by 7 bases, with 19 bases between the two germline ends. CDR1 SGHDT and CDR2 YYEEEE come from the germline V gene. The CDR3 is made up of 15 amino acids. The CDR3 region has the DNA TGTGCCAGCAGCTCCCGACAGGTTCGGATCTCTGGCTACACCTTC. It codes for CASSSRQVRISGYTF.

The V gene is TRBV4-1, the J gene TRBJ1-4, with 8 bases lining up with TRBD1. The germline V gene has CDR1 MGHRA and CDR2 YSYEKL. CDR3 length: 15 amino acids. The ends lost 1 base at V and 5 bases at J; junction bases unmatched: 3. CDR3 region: CASSQGRGRNEKLFF. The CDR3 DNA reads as TGCGCCAGCAGCCAAGGCAGGGGGCGCAATGAAAAACTGTTTTTT.

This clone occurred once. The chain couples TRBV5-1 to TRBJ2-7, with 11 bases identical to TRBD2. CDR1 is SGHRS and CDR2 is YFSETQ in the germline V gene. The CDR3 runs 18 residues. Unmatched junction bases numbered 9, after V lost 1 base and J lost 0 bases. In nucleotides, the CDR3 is TGCGCCAGCAGCTTGTCTGCTAGCGGGGGGAGGAGCTCCTACGAGCAGTACTTC. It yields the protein CASSLSASGGRSSYEQYF.

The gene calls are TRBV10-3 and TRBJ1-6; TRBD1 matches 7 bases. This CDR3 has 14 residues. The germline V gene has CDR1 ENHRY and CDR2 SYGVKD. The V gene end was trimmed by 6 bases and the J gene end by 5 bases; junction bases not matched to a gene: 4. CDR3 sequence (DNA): TGTGCCATCAGCTTAGGACAGGATAATTCACCCCTCCACTTT. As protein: CAISLGQDNSPLHF.

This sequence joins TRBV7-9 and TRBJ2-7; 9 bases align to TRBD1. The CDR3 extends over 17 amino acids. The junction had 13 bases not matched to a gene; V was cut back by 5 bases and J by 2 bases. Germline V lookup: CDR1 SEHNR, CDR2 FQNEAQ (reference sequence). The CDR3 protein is CASSLEAGDRVTYEQYF. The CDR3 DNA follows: TGTGCCAGCAGCCTAGAGGCCGGGGACAGGGTGACCTACGAGCAGTACTTC.

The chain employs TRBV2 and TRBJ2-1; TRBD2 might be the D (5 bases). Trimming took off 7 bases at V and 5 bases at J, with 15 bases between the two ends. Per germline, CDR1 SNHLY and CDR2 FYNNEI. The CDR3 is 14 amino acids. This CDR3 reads CASIRSSANNEQFF. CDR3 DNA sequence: TGTGCCAGCATCAGGAGTAGCGCGAACAATGAGCAGTTCTTC.

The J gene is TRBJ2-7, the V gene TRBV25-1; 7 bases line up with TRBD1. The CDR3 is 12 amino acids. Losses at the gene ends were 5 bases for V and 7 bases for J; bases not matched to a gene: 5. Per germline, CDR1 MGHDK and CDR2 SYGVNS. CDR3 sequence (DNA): TGTGCCAGCAGTTTTCCGACAGGGGAGCAGTACTTC. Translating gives CASSFPTGEQYF.

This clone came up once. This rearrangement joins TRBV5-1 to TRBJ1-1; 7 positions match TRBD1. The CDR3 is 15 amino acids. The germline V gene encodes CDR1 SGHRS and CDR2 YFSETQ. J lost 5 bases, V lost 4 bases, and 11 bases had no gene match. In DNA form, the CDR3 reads TGCGCCAGCAGCCAGGGGATCAGGGGGGCGACTGAAGCTTTCTTT. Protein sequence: CASSQGIRGATEAFF. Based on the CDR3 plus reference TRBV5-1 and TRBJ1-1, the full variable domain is KAGVTQTPRYLIKTRGQQVTLSCSPISGHRSVSWYQQTPGQGLQFLFEYFSETQRNKGNFPGRFSGRQFSNSRSEMNVSTLELGDSALYLCASSQGIRGATEAFFGQGTRLTVV.

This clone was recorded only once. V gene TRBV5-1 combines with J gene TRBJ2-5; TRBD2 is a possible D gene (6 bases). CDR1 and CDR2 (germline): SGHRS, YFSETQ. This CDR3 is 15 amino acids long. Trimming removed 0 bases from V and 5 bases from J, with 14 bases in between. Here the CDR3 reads CASSLEAGSVETQYF. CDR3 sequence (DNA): TGCGCCAGCAGCTTGGAGGCGGGGAGTGTGGAGACCCAGTACTTC.

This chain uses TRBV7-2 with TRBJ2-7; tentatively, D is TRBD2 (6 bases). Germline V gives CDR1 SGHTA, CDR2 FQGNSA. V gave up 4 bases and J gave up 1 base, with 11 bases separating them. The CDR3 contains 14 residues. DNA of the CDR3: TGTGCCAGCAGCTCCCAGACTAGTTCCTACGAGCAGTACTTC. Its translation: CASSSQTSSYEQYF.

The CDR3 coding sequence is TGTGCCTGGAGTGGCCATCCTGGCCGTGATACGCAGTATTTT. It translates to CAWSGHPGRDTQYF. This chain joins TRBV30 and TRBJ2-3; D is unresolved. V was cut by 1 base and J by 6 bases, with 14 bases left in between. This CDR3 region has 14 residues. CDR1 and CDR2 from the germline V gene are GTSNPN and SVGIG (reference sequence).

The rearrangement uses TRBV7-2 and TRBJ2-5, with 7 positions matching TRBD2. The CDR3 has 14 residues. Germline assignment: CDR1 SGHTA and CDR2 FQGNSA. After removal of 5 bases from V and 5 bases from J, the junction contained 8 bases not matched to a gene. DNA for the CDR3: TGTGCCAGCAGCCCCCAGGGAGGGGAGGAGACCCAGTACTTC. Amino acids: CASSPQGGEETQYF.

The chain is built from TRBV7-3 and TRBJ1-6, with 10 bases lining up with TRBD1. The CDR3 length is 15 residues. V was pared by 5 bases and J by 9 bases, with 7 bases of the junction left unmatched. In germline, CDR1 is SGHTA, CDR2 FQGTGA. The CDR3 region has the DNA TGTGCCAGCAGCACGCCGGGACAGGGGCTTTCACCCCTCCACTTT. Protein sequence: CASSTPGQGLSPLHF.

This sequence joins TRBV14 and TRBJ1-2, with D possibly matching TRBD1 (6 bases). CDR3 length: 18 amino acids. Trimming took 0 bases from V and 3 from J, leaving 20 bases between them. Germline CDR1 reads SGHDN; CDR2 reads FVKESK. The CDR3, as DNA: TGTGCCAGCAGCCAAGAGGGGCGACAGGCGTCGGGTGACTATGGCTACACCTTC. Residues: CASSQEGRQASGDYGYTF. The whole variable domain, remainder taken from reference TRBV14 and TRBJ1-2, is EAGVTQFPSHSVIEKGQTVTLRCDPISGHDNLYWYRRVMGKEIKFLLHFVKESKQDESGMPNNRFLAERTGGTYSTLKVQPAELEDSGVYFCASSQEGRQASGDYGYTFGSGTRLTVV.

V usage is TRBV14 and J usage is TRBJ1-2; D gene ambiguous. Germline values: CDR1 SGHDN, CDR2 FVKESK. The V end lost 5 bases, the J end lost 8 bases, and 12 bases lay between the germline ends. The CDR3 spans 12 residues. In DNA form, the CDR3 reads TGTGCCAGCAGCGTGAATAGCTGGGGCTACACCTTC. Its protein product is CASSVNSWGYTF.

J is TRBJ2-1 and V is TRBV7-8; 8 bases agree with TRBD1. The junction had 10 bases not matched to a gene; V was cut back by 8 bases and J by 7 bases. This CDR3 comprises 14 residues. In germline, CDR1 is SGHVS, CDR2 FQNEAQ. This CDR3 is CASLAWTGRNEQFF. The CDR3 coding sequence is TGTGCCAGCCTAGCGTGGACAGGGAGGAATGAGCAGTTCTTC.